The T cell receptor (beta chain) described here comes from a study of blood T cell repertoires in COVID-19. Study in general: PBMCs, B-cell-depleted T cells, or T cells were the source of the cDNA or gDNA that made up the material.

Profiling relied on immunoSEQ multiplex PCR, and the TCRdb table lists in-frame clones only, not all of them. The table records about 240,000 clones, roughly four fifths of them present only once. Per germline, CDR1 SGHVS and CDR2 FQNEAQ. V shed 5 bases and J shed 3 bases, with 15 bases lying between them. This CDR3 spans 15 amino acids. This clone appeared a few times. The sequenced sample consisted of peripheral blood. The clonotype comes from an older woman with active or convalescent COVID-19. V gene TRBV7-8 combines with J gene TRBJ2-3; possibly TRBD2 for D (6 bases). CDR3 in amino acids: CASSPVVADTDTQYF. The CDR3 nucleotides read TGTGCCAGCAGCCCCGTGGTAGCGGATACAGATACGCAGTATTTT.